Sequencing of this T cell receptor (beta chain) was carried out in a study of vaccination and CD4 T cells after COVID-19. Study background: The cells in question were stimulated using overlapping spike peptides derived from SARS-CoV-2, HCoV-NL63, HCoV-OC43 and HCoV-229E.

This clonotype has a single count. Its matching antigen is unknown. Once obtained from cultured CD4+ T cells, the DNA was sequenced using the Oncomine TCR Beta short-read assay. It was from cultured CD4+ T cells that genomic DNA was extracted. TCRdb processed the PCR reads anew with MiXCR; each CDR3 protein has one entry. This sample carries 20,000 or so distinct CDR3 sequences, roughly two thirds of them seen once, and the ten largest clones take 7.6%. V lost 2 bases, J lost 2 bases, and 14 bases lay in between. The CDR3 is 16 amino acids. Germline V gene lookup returns CDR1 MNHEY and CDR2 SVGAGI. Treatment indicated: roughly nine-day PBMC culture with coronavirus spike peptide pools or control peptides (ViraFEST assay). With approximately 10 ug/ml peptide pools and roughly 9.4 IU/ml IL-2, PBMCs were cultured at some 2.2 million per well.

The chain combines TRBV6-5 with TRBJ2-3, with D maybe TRBD1 (6 bases). Sequenced material: CD4+ T cells from blood, cultured in vitro. This receptor was taken from a human donor who had recovered from COVID-19. CDR3 residues: CASSYGTSPNTDTQYF. The CDR3 DNA sequence: TGTGCCAGCAGTTACGGGACATCACCTAACACAGATACGCAGTATTTT.